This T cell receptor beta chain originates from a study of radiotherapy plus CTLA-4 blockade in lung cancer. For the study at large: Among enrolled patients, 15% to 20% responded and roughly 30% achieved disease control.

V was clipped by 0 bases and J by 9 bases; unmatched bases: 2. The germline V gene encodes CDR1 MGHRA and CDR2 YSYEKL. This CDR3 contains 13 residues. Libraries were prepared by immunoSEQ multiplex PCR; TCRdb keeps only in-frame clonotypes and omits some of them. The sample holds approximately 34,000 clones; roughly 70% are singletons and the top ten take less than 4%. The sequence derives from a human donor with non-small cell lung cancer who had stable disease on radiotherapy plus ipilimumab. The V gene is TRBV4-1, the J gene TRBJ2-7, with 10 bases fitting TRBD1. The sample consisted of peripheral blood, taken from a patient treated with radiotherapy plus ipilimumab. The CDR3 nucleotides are TGCGCCAGCAGCCAAGAGCGGACAGGGGGGCAGTACTTC. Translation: CASSQERTGGQYF.